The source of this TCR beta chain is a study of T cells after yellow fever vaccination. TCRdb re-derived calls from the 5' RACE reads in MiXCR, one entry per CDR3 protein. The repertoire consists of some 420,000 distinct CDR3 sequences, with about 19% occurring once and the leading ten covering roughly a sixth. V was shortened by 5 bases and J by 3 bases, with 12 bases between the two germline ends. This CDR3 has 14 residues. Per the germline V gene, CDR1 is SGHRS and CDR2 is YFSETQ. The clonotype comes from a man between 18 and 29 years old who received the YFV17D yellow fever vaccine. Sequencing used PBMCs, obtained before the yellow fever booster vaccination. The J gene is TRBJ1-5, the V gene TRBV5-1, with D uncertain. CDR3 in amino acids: CASSTDGNNQPQHF. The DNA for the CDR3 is TGCGCCAGCAGTACCGACGGTAACAATCAGCCCCAGCATTTT. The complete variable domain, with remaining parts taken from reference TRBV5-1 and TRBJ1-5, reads KAGVTQTPRYLIKTRGQQVTLSCSPISGHRSVSWYQQTPGQGLQFLFEYFSETQRNKGNFPGRFSGRQFSNSRSEMNVSTLELGDSALYLCASSTDGNNQPQHFGDGTRLSIL.